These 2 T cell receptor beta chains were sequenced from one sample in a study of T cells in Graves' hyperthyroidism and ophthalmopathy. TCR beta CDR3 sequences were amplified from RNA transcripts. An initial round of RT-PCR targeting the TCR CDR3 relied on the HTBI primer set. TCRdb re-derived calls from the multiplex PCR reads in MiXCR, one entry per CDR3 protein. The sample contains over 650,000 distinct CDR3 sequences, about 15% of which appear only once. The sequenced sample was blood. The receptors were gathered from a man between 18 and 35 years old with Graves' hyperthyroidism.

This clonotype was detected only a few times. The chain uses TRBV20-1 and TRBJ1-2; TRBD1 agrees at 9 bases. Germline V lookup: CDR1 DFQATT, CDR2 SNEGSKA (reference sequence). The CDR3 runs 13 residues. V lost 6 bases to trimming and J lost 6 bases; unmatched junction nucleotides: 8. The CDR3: CSARDRDEDGYTF. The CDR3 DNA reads TGCAGTGCCAGGGACAGGGATGAGGATGGCTACACCTTC.

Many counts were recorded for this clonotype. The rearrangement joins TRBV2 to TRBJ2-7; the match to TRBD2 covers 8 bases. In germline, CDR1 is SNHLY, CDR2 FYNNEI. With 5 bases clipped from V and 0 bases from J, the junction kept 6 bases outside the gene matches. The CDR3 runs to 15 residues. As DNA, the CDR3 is TGTGCCAGCAGTAAAACCGGGACTAGCTCCTACGAGCAGTACTTC. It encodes CASSKTGTSSYEQYF.